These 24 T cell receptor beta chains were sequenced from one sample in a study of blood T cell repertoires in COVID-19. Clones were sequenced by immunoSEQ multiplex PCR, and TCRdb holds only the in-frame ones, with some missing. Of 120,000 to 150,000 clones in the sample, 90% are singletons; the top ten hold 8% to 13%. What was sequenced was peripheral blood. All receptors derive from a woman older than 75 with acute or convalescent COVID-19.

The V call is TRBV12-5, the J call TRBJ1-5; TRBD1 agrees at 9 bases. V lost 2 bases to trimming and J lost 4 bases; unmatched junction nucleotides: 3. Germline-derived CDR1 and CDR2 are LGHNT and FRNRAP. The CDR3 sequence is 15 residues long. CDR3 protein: CASGLYGTGNQPQHF. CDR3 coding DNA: TGTGCTAGTGGTTTGTACGGGACAGGGAATCAGCCCCAGCATTTT.

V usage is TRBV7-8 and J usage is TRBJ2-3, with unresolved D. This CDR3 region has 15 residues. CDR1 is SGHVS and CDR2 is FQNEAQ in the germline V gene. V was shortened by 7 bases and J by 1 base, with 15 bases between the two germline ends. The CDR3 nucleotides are TGTGCCAGCACTAGATGGAGCCGTGGCACAGATACGCAGTATTTT. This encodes CASTRWSRGTDTQYF.

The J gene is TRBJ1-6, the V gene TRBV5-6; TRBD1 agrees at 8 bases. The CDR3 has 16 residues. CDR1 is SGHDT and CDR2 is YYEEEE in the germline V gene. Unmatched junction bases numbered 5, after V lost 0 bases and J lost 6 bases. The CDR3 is CASSLGAGGSNSPLHF. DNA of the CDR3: TGTGCCAGCAGCTTGGGGGCAGGGGGCAGTAATTCACCCCTCCACTTT. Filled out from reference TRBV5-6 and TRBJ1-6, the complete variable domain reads DAGVTQSPTHLIKTRGQQVTLRCSPKSGHDTVSWYQQALGQGPQFIFQYYEEEERQRGNFPDRFSGHQFPNYSSELNVNALLLGDSALYLCASSLGAGGSNSPLHFGNGTRLTVT.

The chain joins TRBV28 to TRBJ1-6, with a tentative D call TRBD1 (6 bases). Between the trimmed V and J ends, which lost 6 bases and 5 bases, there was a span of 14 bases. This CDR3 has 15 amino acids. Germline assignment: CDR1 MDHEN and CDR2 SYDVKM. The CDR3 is CASRSTGRDNSPLHF. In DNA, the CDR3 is TGTGCCAGCAGATCAACAGGGCGCGATAATTCACCCCTCCACTTT.

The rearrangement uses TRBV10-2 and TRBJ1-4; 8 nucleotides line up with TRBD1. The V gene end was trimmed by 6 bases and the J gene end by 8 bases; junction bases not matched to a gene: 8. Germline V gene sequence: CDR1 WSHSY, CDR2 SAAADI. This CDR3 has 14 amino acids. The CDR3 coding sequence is TGCGCCAGCAGAGAGACAGGGGCCGACGAAAAACTGTTTTTT. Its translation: CASRETGADEKLFF.

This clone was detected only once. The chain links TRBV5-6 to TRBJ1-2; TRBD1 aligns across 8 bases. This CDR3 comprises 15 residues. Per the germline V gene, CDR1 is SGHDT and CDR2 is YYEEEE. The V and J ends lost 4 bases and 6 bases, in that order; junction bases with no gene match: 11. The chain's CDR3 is CASSVRQGLGNGYTF. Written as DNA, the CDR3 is TGTGCCAGCAGCGTACGACAGGGGCTTGGAAATGGCTACACCTTC.

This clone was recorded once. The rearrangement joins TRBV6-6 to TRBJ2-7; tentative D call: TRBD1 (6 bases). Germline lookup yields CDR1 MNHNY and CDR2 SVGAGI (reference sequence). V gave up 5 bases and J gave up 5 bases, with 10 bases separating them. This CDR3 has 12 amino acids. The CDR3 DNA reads TGTGCCAGCAGTCACACAGGGAACGAGCAGTACTTC. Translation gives CASSHTGNEQYF.

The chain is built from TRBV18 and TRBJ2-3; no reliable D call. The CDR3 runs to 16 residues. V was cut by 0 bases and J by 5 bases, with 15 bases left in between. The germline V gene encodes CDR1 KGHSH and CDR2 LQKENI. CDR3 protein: CASSPPGSPLGDTQYF. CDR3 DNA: TGTGCCAGCTCACCACCGGGCAGTCCCTTGGGAGATACGCAGTATTTT. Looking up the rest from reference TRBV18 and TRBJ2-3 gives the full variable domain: NAGVMQNPRHLVRRRGQEARLRCSPMKGHSHVYWYRQLPEEGLKFMVYLQKENIIDESGMPKERFSAEFPKEGPSILRIQQVVRGDSAAYFCASSPPGSPLGDTQYFGPGTRLTVL.

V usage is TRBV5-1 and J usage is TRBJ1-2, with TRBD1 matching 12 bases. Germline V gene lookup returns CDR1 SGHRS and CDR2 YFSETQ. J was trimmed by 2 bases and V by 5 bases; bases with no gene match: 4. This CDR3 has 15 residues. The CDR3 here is CASSRGQGANYGYTF. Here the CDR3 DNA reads TGCGCCAGCAGTCGGGGACAGGGGGCGAACTATGGCTACACCTTC.

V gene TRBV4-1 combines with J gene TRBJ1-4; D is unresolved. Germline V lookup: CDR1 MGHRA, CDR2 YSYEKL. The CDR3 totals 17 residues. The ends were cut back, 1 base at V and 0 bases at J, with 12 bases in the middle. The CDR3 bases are TGCGCCAGCAGCCAAGCGCGTTATACAGCAACTAATGAAAAACTGTTTTTT. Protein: CASSQARYTATNEKLFF.

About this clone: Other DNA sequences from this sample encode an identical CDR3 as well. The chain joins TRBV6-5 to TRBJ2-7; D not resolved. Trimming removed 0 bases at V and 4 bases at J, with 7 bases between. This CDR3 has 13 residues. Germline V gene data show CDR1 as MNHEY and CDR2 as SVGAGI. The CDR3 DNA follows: TGTGCCAGCAGTTACTCGACCGGGTACGAGCAGTACTTC. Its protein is CASSYSTGYEQYF.

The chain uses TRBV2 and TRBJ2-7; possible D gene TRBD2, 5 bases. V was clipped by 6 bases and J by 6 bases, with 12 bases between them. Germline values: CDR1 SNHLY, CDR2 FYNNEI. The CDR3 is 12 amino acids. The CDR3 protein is CASRGLASEQYF. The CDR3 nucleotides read TGTGCCAGCAGGGGTCTAGCTTCCGAGCAGTACTTC.

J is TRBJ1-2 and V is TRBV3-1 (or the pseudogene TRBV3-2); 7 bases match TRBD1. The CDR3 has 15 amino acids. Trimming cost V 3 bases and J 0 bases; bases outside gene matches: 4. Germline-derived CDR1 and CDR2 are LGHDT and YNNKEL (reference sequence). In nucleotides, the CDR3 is TGTGCCAGCAGCCACTCCGGGACAGCTAACTATGGCTACACCTTC. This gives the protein CASSHSGTANYGYTF.

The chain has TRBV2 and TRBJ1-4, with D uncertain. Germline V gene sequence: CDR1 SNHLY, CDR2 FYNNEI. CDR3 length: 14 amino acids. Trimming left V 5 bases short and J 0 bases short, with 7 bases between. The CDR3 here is CASSPVATNEKLFF. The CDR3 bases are TGTGCCAGCAGTCCCGTCGCAACTAATGAAAAACTGTTTTTT. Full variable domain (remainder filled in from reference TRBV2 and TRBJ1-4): EPEVTQTPSHQVTQMGQEVILRCVPISNHLYFYWYRQILGQKVEFLVSFYNNEISEKSEIFDDQFSVERPDGSNFTLKIRSTKLEDSAMYFCASSPVATNEKLFFGSGTQLSVL.

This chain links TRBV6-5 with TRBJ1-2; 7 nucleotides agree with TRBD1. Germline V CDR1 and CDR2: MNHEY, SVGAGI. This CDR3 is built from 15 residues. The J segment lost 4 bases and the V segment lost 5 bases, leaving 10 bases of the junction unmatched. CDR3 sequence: CASSTDRDPIYGYTF. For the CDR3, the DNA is TGTGCCAGCAGTACAGACAGGGACCCAATCTATGGCTACACCTTC.

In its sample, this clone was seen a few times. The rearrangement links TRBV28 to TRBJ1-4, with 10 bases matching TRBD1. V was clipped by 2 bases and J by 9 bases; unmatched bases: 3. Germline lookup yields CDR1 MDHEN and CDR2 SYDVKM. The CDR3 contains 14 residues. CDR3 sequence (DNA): TGTGCCAGCAGTTTAGGACAGGGGGGGAAAAAACTGTTTTTT. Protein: CASSLGQGGKKLFF. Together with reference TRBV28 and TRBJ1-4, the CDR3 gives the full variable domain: DVKVTQSSRYLVKRTGEKVFLECVQDMDHENMFWYRQDPGLGLRLIYFSYDVKMKEKGDIPEGYSVSREKKERFSLILESASTNQTSMYLCASSLGQGGKKLFFGSGTQLSVL.

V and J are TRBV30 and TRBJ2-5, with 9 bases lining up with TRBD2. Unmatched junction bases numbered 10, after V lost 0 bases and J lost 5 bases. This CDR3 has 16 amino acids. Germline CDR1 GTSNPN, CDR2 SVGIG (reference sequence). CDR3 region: CAWSVGGLAGRETQYF. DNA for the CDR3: TGTGCCTGGAGTGTAGGTGGGCTAGCGGGGAGGGAGACCCAGTACTTC.

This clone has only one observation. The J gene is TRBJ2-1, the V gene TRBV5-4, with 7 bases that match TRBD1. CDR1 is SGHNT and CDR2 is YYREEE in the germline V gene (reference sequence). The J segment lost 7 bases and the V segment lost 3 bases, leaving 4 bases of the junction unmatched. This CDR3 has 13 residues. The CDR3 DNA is TGTGCCAGCAGCTCCGACAGGGTGAATGAGCAGTTCTTC. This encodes CASSSDRVNEQFF.

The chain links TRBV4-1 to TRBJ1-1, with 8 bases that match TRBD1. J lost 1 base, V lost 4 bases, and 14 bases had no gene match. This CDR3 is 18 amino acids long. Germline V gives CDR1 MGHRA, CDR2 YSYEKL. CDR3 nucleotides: TGCGCCAGCAGCCCCCCCAGTCGGAGGGACAGGAGGAACACTGAAGCTTTCTTT. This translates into CASSPPSRRDRRNTEAFF.

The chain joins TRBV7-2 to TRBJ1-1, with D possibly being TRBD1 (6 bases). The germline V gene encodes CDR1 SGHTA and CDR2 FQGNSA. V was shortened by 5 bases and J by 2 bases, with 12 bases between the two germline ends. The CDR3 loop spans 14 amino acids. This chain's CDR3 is CASSRSGVNTEAFF. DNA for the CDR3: TGTGCCAGCAGCCGGTCAGGGGTTAACACTGAAGCTTTCTTT.

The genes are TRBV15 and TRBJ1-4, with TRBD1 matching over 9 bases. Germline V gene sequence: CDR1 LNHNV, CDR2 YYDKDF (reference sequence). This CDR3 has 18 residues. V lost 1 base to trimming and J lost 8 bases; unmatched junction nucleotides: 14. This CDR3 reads CATSRGLLSGQGQEKLFF. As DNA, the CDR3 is TGTGCCACCAGCAGAGGTCTGCTATCGGGACAGGGTCAGGAAAAACTGTTTTTT.

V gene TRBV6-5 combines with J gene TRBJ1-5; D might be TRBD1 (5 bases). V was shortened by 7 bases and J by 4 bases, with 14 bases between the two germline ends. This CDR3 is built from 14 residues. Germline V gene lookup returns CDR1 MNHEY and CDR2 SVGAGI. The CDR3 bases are TGTGCCAGCACCCTCGGGGGGGTGAATCAGCCCCAGCATTTT. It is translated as CASTLGGVNQPQHF.

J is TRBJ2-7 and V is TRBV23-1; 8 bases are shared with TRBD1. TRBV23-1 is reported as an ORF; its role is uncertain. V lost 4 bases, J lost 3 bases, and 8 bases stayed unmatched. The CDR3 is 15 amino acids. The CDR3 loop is CASSPKDREVYEQYF. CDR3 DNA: TGCGCCAGCAGTCCAAAGGACAGGGAGGTCTACGAGCAGTACTTC.

The CDR3 coding sequence is TGTGCCAGCAGCGCCACGGGGGGAAACACTGAAGCTTTCTTT. It yields the protein CASSATGGNTEAFF. The chain employs TRBV9 and TRBJ1-1; perhaps TRBD1 as D (5 bases). This CDR3 comprises 14 residues. Germline CDR1 SGDLS, CDR2 YYNGEE. V was clipped by 3 bases and J by 2 bases, with 11 bases between them.